The 3 T cell receptor beta chains given below trace back to one sample, sequenced in a study of cytomegalovirus exposure and HLA in healthy donors. Here immunoSEQ multiplex PCR was the method, and the copy in TCRdb shows in-frame clones only, minus some. Of 150,000 to 200,000 clones in the sample, about 82% were seen once. Input material: PBMCs. These receptors all stem from a woman younger than 30 in good health and CMV-seronegative.

The V and J genes are TRBV19 and TRBJ1-2; the D gene is possibly TRBD1 (5 bases). Trimming shortened V by 4 bases and J by 1 base, and 13 bases separated the two germline ends. Germline V CDR1 and CDR2: LNHDA, SQIVND (reference sequence). This CDR3 region has 15 residues. CDR3 sequence reads: CASSTTGQINYGYTF. The CDR3 region has the DNA TGTGCCAGTAGTACCACCGGACAAATTAACTATGGCTACACCTTC.

The count of this clone is one. The genes are TRBV18 and TRBJ2-1; 9 nucleotides line up with TRBD1. CDR1 and CDR2 from the germline V gene are KGHSH and LQKENI. Losses at the gene ends were 1 base for V and 7 bases for J; bases not matched to a gene: 2. This CDR3 is built from 14 residues. CDR3 protein: CASSPRQGGNEQFF. The DNA of the CDR3 is TGTGCCAGCTCACCACGACAGGGGGGTAATGAGCAGTTCTTC.

This sequence joins TRBV19 and TRBJ2-1; D call uncertain. V was pared by 9 bases and J by 0 bases, with 9 bases between. Germline V gene lookup returns CDR1 LNHDA and CDR2 SQIVND (reference sequence). The CDR3 has 13 amino acids. This chain's CDR3 is CASRLSSYNEQFF. CDR3 DNA sequence: TGTGCCAGCAGATTAAGCTCCTACAATGAGCAGTTCTTC.